This record covers a single T cell receptor beta chain. This clone's antigen is unknown. Per-nucleotide qualities are absent, and no much larger clonotype sits a single base away. The CDR3 regions of human TCRbeta chains were analyzed by immunosequencing. As for the original processing: TCRs in the repertoires were compared against a reference library of SARS-CoV-2-specific TCRs that had been generated with the MIRA antigen-specificity platform. Breadth meant the fraction of unique TCRs that were SARS-CoV-2-associated, whereas depth meant the fraction of total T cells that were SARS-CoV-2-associated. Each spike-specific TCR was assigned to its reactive spike region and to a CD4 or CD8 class using the MIRA data. Log10-transformed breadth and depth values were compared by one-way ANOVA with Sidak's multiple comparisons tests. Entries here come from immuneACCESS through TCRdb and include only in-frame sequences with V and J called. Some clones fail to appear in such tables; in the studies checked, an unresolved V gene covers under half of the shortfall, and the cause of the remainder is unknown. The V and J calls and clone size were taken over from that table, and D and trimming were inferred from the DNA. This sample is represented by 120,000 to 150,000 clones; about 87% of them were singletons. Around 2.1% of the sample goes to the ten largest clones.

These data originate in a study of T cell responses to AZD1222 COVID-19 vaccine (dated by TCRdb to about 2021). Some background on the complete study: AZD1222 recipients with second doses at about 4 weeks or about 12 weeks were pooled, because spike-specific TCR depth and breadth did not differ between schedules. A total of approximately 250 trial participants underwent TCR sequencing, of whom about 210 had received two doses of AZD1222 and some 25 had received two doses of the MenACWY control vaccine. Enrollment into the trials was organized by age into subgroups of 18-55, 56-69 and 70-plus years, and those subgroups contained roughly 150, 30 and 60 TCR-sequenced participants, respectively. Summary of the overall study and its limitations: The 56-69-year group was small, and its depth increase did not reach significance, likely because of low power. CD4 TCRs associated with the vaccine covered the entire spike protein, and the dominant responses were in regions 160-218 and 743-854. No day 14 peak-response samples were available, so repertoires were characterized only after the peak T cell response. Most participants were white British and females outnumbered males, and the authors suggested that clonal diversity may have been underestimated. Reportedly, almost half of the unique spike-specific TCRs recognized epitopes lying outside the regions that are mutated in the B.1.351 and B.1.1.7 variants. Conclusions about previously exposed vaccinees are limited because only five to seven AZD1222 recipients were SARS-CoV-2 seropositive at baseline. After two AZD1222 doses, spike-specific TCR breadth and depth were significantly higher than at day 0 and than in MenACWY recipients.

The CDR3, cysteine through phenylalanine, is 14 amino acids long. Just CDR3 DNA is preserved here, 42 bases in frame from base 1. V has 4 bases trimmed and J has 7 bases trimmed; junction bases matching no gene number 9. Taken from the germline V gene, the CDR1 and CDR2 loops are SQVTM and ANQGSEA. Taken with the paper, the label for time point translates to: baseline before first vaccination. The vaccinee samples were drawn from two UK trials, COV001 and COV002, one of which was a single-blind randomized controlled phase 2/3 trial testing AZD1222 (ChAdOx1 nCoV-19) in healthy adults. For TCRbeta chain sequencing, PBMC samples from trial participants were taken at day 0 and at day 28 after the second dose.

This sequence originates from an adult in good health. The material was peripheral blood, obtained on day 0 of AZD1222 vaccination. The chain joins TRBV29-1 to TRBJ1-4; TRBD1 lines up with 7 middle nucleotides. The CDR3 protein: CSVGEGGGGEKLFF. The DNA sequence reads TGCAGCGTTGGGGAAGGGGGCGGCGGTGAAAAACTGTTTTTT.